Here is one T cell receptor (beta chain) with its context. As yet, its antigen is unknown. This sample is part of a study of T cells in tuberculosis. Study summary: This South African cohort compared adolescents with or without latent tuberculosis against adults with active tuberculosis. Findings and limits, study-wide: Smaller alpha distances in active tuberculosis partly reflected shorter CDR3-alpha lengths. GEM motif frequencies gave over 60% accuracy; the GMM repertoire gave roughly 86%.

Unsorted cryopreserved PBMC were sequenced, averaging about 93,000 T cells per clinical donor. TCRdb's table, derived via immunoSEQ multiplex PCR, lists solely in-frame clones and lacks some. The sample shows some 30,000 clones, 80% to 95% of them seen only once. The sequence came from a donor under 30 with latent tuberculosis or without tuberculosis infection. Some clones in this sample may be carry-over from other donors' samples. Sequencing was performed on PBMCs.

The CDR3 sequence is CASTRDRGQNEQYF. CDR3 nucleotides: TGTGCCAGCACCCGGGACAGGGGGCAGAACGAGCAGTACTTC. The V gene is TRBV21-1, the J gene TRBJ2-7; TRBD1 is the table's D call and was not checked against the DNA. TRBV21-1 is termed a pseudogene. CDR3 length: 14 residues.